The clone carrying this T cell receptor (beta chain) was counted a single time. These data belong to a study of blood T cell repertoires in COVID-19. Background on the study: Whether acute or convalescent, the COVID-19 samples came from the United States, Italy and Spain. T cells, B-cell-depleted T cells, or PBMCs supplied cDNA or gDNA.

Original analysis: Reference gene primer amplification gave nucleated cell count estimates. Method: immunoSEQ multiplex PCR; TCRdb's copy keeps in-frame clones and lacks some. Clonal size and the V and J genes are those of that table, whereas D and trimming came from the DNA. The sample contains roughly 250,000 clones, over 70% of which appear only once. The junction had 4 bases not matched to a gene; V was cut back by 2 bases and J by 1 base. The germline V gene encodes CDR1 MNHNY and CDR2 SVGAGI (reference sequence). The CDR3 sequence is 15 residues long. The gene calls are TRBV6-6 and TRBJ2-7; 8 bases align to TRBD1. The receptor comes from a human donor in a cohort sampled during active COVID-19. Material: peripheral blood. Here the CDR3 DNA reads TGTGCCAGCAGTTACGGACAGGGAAGGTCCTACGAGCAGTACTTC. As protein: CASSYGQGRSYEQYF.